The T cell receptor beta chain under discussion was sequenced for a study of blood T cell repertoires in COVID-19. Overall study context: Collection of acute and convalescent COVID-19 samples took place in the United States, Italy and Spain. T cells, B-cell-depleted T cells, or PBMCs supplied cDNA or gDNA.

The V gene's germline CDR1 is SGHRS and CDR2 YFSETQ. The CDR3 has 17 amino acids. V trimming: 2 bases; J trimming: 1 base; junction bases outside the gene matches: 7. The authors' processing: Cell counts per sample came from amplifying reference gene primers. Sequencing used immunoSEQ multiplex PCR; TCRdb keeps in-frame clones, though not all of them. That table furnishes V, J and clone size, whereas the DNA furnished D and trimming. The repertoire consists of a few hundred thousand clones, with 80% to 95% occurring once and the leading ten covering roughly 7.3%. The chain combines TRBV5-1 with TRBJ1-4, with 8 positions matching TRBD1. The source material was peripheral blood. The TCR sequence derives from a woman younger than 45 with COVID-19, enrolled during active disease. The CDR3: CASSFAGGAVTNEKLFF. The DNA of the CDR3 is TGCGCCAGCAGCTTTGCAGGGGGCGCAGTAACTAATGAAAAACTGTTTTTT.